This T cell receptor beta chain derives from a study of response to subunit inactivated influenza vaccine. Study-level findings and limits: Each seasonal influenza vaccination recruits few new T cells, the authors suggested.

MiXCR was run by TCRdb on the RT-PCR reads, yielding one entry per CDR3 protein. Found here are 650,000 to 800,000 distinct CDR3 sequences, approximately 17% of them singletons; the top ten hold 9.5% to 13%. Germline assignment: CDR1 SGHTA and CDR2 FQGNSA. CDR3 length: 16 residues. V was shortened by 8 bases and J by 4 bases, with 22 bases between the two germline ends. On this clonotype: Its antigen remains unknown.

The chain employs TRBV7-2 and TRBJ2-3, with D perhaps matching TRBD1 or TRBD2 (5 bases each). This sequence originates from a man over 45 who received an inactivated influenza vaccine. Here the sequenced sample was PBMCs from blood, taken around 5 days after vaccination. The CDR3 loop is CASSTSGTPPPDTQYF. The CDR3 region has the DNA TGTGCCAGCTCCACATCCGGGACGCCCCCGCCAGATACGCAGTATTTT.